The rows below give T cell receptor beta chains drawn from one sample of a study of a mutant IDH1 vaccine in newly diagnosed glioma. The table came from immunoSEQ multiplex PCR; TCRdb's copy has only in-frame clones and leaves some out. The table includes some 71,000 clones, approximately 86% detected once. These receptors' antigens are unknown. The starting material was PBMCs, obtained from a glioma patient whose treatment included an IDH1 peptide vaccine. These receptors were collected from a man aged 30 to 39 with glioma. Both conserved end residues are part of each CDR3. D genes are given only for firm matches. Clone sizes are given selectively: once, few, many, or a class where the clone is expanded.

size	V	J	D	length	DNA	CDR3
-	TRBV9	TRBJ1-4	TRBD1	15	TGTGCCAGCAGCCCTGGGGGACAGACAAATGAAAAACTGTTTTTT	CASSPGGQTNEKLFF
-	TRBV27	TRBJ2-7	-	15	TGTGCCAGCAGTTTTCGGGCTCCCCAAGGGTACGAGCAGTACTTC	CASSFRAPQGYEQYF
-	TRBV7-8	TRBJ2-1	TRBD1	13	TGTGCCAGCAGCTGGCAGGGGGCTGGGGAGCAGTTCTTC	CASSWQGAGEQFF
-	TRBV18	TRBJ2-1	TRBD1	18	TGTGCCAGCTCACCACCGGGGATTGACAGGGCGCTCGCAATTAAGCAGTTCTTC	CASSPPGIDRALAIKQFF
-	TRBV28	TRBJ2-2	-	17	TGTGCCAGCAGCCGATTTTTAACTAGCACAGACACCGGGGAGCTGTTTTTT	CASSRFLTSTDTGELFF
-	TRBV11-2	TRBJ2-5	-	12	TGTGCCAGCAGCGCGACCAGGGAGACCCAGTACTTC	CASSATRETQYF
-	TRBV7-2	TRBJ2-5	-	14	TGTGCCAGCAGCTTACTAGGTGGCCAAGAGACCCAGTACTTC	CASSLLGGQETQYF
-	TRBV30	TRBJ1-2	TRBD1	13	TGTGCCTGGAGTAGAGGGGGCCCTTTAGATCACACCTTC	CAWSRGGPLDHTF
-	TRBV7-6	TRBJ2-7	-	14	TGTGCCAGCAGCCAGGGGACTGGTACCTACGAGCAGTACTTC	CASSQGTGTYEQYF
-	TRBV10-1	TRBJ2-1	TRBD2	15	TGCGCCAGCAGTGCAGCGGGAATCGGGCACAATGAGCAGTTCTTC	CASSAAGIGHNEQFF
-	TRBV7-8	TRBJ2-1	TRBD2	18	TGTGCCAGCAGCTTAGCACCAGGGCTAGCGGGGGCCTACAATGAGCAGTTCTTC	CASSLAPGLAGAYNEQFF
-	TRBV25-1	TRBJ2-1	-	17	TGTGCCAGCAGTGAATTAGGGAGCGGCGGCTCCTACAATGAGCAGTTCTTC	CASSELGSGGSYNEQFF
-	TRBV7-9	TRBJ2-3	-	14	TGTGCCAGCAGCCTGACACTCAGCACAGATACGCAGTATTTT	CASSLTLSTDTQYF
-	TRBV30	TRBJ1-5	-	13	TGTGCCTGGAGTGTTCGTAGCAATCAGCCCCAGCATTTT	CAWSVRSNQPQHF
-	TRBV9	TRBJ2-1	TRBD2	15	TGTGCCAGCAGCGTGGGGGACTACTCCTACAATGAGCAGTTCTTC	CASSVGDYSYNEQFF
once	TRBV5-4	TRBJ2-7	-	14	TGTGCCAGCAGCTTGGATTTGGGCCCCGGTGAGCAGTACTTC	CASSLDLGPGEQYF
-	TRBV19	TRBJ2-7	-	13	TGTGCCAGTAGTATTCTGGCAGGCTACGAGCAGTACTTC	CASSILAGYEQYF
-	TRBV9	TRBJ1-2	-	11	TGTGCCAGCAGCTCTAGAGAGGGCTACACCTTC	CASSSREGYTF
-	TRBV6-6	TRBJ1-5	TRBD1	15	TGTGCCAGCAGGTCCGAGGGAACAGGGGATCAGCCCCAGCATTTT	CASRSEGTGDQPQHF
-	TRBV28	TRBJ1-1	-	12	TGTGCCAGCAGCCCGGGCATATCTAAAGCTTTCTTT	CASSPGISKAFF
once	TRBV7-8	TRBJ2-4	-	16	TGTGCCAGCAGCCTAGAGGTGGTGTTTTCCAAAAACATTCAGTACTTC	CASSLEVVFSKNIQYF
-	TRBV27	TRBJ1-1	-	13	TGTGCCAGCAGTTTGGGGGGTGGCACTGAAGCTTTCTTT	CASSLGGGTEAFF
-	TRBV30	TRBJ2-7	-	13	TGTGCCTGGAGTGTTGGCACCTCCTACGAGCAGTACTTC	CAWSVGTSYEQYF
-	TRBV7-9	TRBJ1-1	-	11	TGTGCCAGCAGCTTTGACACTGAAGCTTTCTTT	CASSFDTEAFF
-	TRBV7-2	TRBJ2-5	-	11	TGTGCCAGCAGCTCCACGGAGACCCAGTACTTC	CASSSTETQYF
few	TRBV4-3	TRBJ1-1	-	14	TGCGCCAGCAGCCAAGAGGACATCGGCACTGAAGCTTTCTTT	CASSQEDIGTEAFF
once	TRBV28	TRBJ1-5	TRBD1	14	TGTGCCAGCACCGCGACAGGGTTGGATCAGCCCCAGCATTTT	CASTATGLDQPQHF
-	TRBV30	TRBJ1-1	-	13	TGTGCCTGGAGACCCCCAGGGTTCACTGAAGCTTTCTTT	CAWRPPGFTEAFF
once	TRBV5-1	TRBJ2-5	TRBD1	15	TGCGCCAGCAGCTTGGTTATCACAGGGGATGAGACCCAGTACTTC	CASSLVITGDETQYF
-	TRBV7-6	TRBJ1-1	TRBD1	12	TGTGCCAGCAGCCCCGAGGGGGCGTGGGCTTTCTTT	CASSPEGAWAFF
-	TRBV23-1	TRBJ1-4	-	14	TGCGCCAGCCGACAGGCTAAGATTCCTGAAAAACTGTTTTTT	CASRQAKIPEKLFF
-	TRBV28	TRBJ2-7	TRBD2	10	TGTGCCAGCCCCGGGGGGGCCTTGGACTTC	CASPGGALDF
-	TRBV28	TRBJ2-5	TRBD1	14	TGTGCCAGCAGCCTGACAGGGGGACCAGAGACCCAGTACTTC	CASSLTGGPETQYF
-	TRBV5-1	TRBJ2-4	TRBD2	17	TGCGCCAGCAGTCCTTGGTTAGCGGGGGGAGCCAAAAACATTCAGTACTTC	CASSPWLAGGAKNIQYF
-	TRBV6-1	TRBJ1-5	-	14	TGTGCCAGCAGTTCAGGGTTTCGCAATCAGCCCCAGCATTTT	CASSSGFRNQPQHF
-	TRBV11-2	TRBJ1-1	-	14	TGTGCCAGCAGCTTCGAAAGGGGAGGCACTGAAGCTTTCTTT	CASSFERGGTEAFF
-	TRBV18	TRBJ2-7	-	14	TGTGCCAGCTCCCCGCTCTTGGGGTCAGCCGAGCAGTACTTC	CASSPLLGSAEQYF
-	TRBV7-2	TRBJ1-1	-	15	TGTGCCAGCAGCTTAGCGCAGATCTGGAACACTGAAGCTTTCTTT	CASSLAQIWNTEAFF
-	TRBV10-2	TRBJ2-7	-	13	TGCGCCAGCAGTGAAGGTCGTACCTCCGAGCAGTACTTC	CASSEGRTSEQYF
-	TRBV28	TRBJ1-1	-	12	TGTGCCATTTCCAGGGGAAGGACTGAAGCTTTCTTT	CAISRGRTEAFF
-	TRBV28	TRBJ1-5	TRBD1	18	TGTGCCAGCAGTACTTTTAGAGACAGGGAGTATAGCAATCAGCCCCAGCATTTT	CASSTFRDREYSNQPQHF
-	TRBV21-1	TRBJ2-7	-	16	TGTGCCAGCAGCAAGGCCAGCGGGAATGCCCACTACGAGCAGTACTTC	CASSKASGNAHYEQYF
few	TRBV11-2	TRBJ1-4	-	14	TGTGCCAGCAGCTCTAGCTGGGGGCGAGAAAAACTGTTTTTT	CASSSSWGREKLFF
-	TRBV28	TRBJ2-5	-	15	TGTGCCAGCAGTTCGGGACTCACGAGAGCGGAGACCCAGTACTTC	CASSSGLTRAETQYF
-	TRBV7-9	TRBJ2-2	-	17	TGTGCCAGCAGCTCTAGCCAGGGCCGTTCGAACACCGGGGAGCTGTTTTTT	CASSSSQGRSNTGELFF
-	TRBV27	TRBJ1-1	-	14	TGTGCCAGCAGTTTACAGACAGGGAACACTGAAGCTTTCTTT	CASSLQTGNTEAFF
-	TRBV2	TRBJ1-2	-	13	TGTGCCAGCAGTGAGGGGCAGAGCTATGGCTACACCTTC	CASSEGQSYGYTF
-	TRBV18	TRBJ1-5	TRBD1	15	TGTGCCAGCTCACAAACTGACAGGGTCGATCAGCCCCAGCATTTT	CASSQTDRVDQPQHF
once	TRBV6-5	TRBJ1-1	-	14	TGTGCCAGCAGACCCACAGGCTTTAAGCTAGGAGCTTTCTTT	CASRPTGFKLGAFF
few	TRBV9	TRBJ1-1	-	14	TGTGCCAGCAGTCCAAGGGGGGTATCTAATGGGGCTTTCTTT	CASSPRGVSNGAFF
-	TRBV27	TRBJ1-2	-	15	TGTGCCAGCAGTCCGGGGTTTGGAAGGCTCTATGGCTACACCTTC	CASSPGFGRLYGYTF
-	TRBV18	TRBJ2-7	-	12	TGTGCCAGCTCACCTTATGGGGCCGAGCAGTACTTC	CASSPYGAEQYF
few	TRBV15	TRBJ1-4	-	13	TGTGCCACCAGCAGAGATAACGAGGAAAAACTGTTTTTT	CATSRDNEEKLFF